These 6 T cell receptor beta chains share one sample of origin, sequenced in a study of cytomegalovirus exposure and HLA in healthy donors. With 60 Vbeta and 13 Jbeta primers, the PCR was carried out. Assay: immunoSEQ multiplex PCR; the TCRdb copy retains only in-frame clones and omits some. There are 150,000 to 200,000 clones in the sample; roughly 75% occur only once, and roughly 12% lies in the top ten. The sample was PBMCs. The receptors here all came from a man younger than 35 in good health and CMV-seropositive.

The chain combines TRBV29-1 with TRBJ1-2, with D possibly being TRBD1 (6 bases). V was shortened by 1 base and J by 3 bases, with 9 bases between the two germline ends. The V gene's germline CDR1 is SQVTM and CDR2 ANQGSEA. The CDR3 runs 13 residues. The CDR3 nucleotides are TGCAGCGTTGAAGCCCAGGGGTACTATGGCTACACCTTC. Residues: CSVEAQGYYGYTF.

The genes are TRBV27 and TRBJ2-7; TRBD1 might be the D (6 bases). This CDR3 has 13 amino acids. Germline V gene sequence: CDR1 MNHEY, CDR2 SMNVEV (reference sequence). V lost 5 bases to trimming and J lost 3 bases, with 11 bases between them. The CDR3 DNA reads as TGTGCCAGCAGTAATACAGGGAACTACGAGCAGTACTTC. Translated: CASSNTGNYEQYF.

The chain uses TRBV5-6 and TRBJ2-1; 9 bases are a match to TRBD2. This CDR3 spans 14 amino acids. CDR1 and CDR2 (germline): SGHDT, YYEEEE. With V trimmed by 2 bases and J by 7 bases, 4 bases remained unmatched. The CDR3 DNA reads as TGTGCCAGCAGCTTTGGTAGCGGGAGTAATGAGCAGTTCTTC. Protein sequence: CASSFGSGSNEQFF.

A few counts support this clone. The V gene is TRBV30, the J gene TRBJ1-2; perhaps TRBD1 as D (5 bases). Trimming cost V 3 bases and J 1 base, with 9 bases left between them. CDR1 is GTSNPN, CDR2 SVGIG, per germline (reference sequence). The CDR3 is 13 residues long. The CDR3 coding sequence is TGTGCCTGGAGACGGGGGGTTAACTATGGCTACACCTTC. Its translation: CAWRRGVNYGYTF.

This clone has only one observation. V and J are TRBV6-5 and TRBJ2-2, with TRBD2 matching over 13 bases. The CDR3 loop spans 15 amino acids. After removal of 6 bases from V and 6 bases from J, the junction contained 4 bases not matched to a gene. CDR1 and CDR2 from the germline V gene are MNHEY and SVGAGI. The CDR3 DNA reads as TGTGCCAGCAGGTCGGGACTAGCGGGACCCGGGGAGCTGTTTTTT. It translates to CASRSGLAGPGELFF.

The V and J genes are TRBV7-3 and TRBJ2-2, with TRBD2 identical over 10 bases. Trimming cost V 5 bases and J 3 bases; bases outside gene matches: 3. The CDR3 consists of 15 residues. Germline V gene sequence: CDR1 SGHTA, CDR2 FQGTGA. The CDR3: CASSPGTSDTGELFF. The CDR3 nucleotides read TGTGCCAGCAGCCCTGGGACTAGCGACACCGGGGAGCTGTTTTTT.